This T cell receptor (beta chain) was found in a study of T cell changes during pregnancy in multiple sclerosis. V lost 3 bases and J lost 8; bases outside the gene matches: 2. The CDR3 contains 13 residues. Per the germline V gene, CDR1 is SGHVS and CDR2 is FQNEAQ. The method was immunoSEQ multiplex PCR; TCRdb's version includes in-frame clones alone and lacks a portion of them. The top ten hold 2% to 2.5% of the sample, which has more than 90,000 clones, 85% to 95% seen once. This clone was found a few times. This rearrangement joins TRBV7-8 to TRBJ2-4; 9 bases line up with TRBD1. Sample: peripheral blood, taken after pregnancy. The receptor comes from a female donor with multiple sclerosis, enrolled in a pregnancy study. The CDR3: CASSLGQGDIQYF. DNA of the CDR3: TGTGCCAGCAGCTTGGGACAGGGTGACATTCAGTACTTC.